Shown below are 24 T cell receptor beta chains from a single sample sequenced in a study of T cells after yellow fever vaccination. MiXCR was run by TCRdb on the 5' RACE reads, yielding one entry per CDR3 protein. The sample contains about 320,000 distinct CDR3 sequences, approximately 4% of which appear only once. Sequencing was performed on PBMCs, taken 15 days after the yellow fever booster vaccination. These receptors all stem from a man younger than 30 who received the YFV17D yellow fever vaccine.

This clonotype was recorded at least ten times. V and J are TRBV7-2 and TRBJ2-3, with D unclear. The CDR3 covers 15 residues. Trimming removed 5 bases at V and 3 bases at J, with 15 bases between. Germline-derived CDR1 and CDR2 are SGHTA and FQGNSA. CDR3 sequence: CASSPRSFETDTQYF. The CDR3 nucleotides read TGTGCCAGCAGCCCCCGGTCTTTTGAAACAGATACGCAGTATTTT.

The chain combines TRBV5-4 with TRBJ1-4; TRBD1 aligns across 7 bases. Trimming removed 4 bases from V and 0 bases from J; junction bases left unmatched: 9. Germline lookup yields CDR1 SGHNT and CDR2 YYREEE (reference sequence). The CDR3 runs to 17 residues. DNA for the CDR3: TGTGCCAGCAGCACGGGGACAGATAAAACAACTAATGAAAAACTGTTTTTT. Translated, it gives CASSTGTDKTTNEKLFF.

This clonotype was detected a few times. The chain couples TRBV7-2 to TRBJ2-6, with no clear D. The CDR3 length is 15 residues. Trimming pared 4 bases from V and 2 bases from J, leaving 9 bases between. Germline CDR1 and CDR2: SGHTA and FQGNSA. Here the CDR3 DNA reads TGTGCCAGCAGCTCGTGGACCCCTGGGGCCAACGTCCTGACTTTC. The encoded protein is CASSSWTPGANVLTF.

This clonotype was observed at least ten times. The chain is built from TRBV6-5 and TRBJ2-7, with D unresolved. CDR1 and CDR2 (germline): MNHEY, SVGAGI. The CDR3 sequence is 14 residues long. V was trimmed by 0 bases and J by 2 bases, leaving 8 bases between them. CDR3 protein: CASSYSTKTYEQYF. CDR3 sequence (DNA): TGTGCCAGCAGTTACTCGACGAAAACCTACGAGCAGTACTTC.

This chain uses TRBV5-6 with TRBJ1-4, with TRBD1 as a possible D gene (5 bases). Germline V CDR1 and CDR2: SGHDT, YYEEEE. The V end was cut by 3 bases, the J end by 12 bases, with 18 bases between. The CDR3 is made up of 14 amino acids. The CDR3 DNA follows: TGTGCCAGCAGCTCCGGGACCACGGGGTACGAACTGTTTTTT. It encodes CASSSGTTGYELFF.

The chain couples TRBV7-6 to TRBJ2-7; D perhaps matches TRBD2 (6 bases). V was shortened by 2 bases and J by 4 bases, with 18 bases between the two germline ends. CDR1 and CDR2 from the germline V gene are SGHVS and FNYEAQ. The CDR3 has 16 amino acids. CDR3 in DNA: TGTGCCAGCAGCTTATATTCCCGGGACTCCCGTTACGAGCAGTACTTC. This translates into CASSLYSRDSRYEQYF.

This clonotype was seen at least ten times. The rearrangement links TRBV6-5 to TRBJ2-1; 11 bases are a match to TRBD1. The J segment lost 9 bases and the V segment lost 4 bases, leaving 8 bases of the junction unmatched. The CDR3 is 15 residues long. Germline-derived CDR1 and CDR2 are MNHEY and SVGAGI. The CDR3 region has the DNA TGTGCCAGCAGTTTTCGCGGGACAGGGGGGGGTGAGCAGTTCTTC. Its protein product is CASSFRGTGGGEQFF.

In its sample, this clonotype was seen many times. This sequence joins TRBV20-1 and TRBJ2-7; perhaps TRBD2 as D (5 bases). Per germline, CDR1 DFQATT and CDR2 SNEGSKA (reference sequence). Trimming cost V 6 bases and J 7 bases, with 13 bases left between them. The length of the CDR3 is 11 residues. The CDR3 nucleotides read TGCAGTGCCCAGCACCGGAGGGAGCAGTACTTC. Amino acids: CSAQHRREQYF.

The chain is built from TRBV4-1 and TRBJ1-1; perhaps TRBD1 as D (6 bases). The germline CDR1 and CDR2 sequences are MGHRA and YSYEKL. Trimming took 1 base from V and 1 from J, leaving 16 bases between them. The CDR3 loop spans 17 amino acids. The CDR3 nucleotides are TGCGCCAGCAGCCAAGGGCTTCTCCAAGGGGGGAACACTGAAGCTTTCTTT. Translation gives CASSQGLLQGGNTEAFF.

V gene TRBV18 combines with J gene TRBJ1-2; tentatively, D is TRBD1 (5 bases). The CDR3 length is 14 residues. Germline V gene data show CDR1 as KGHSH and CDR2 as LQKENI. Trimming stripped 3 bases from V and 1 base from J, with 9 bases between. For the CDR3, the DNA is TGTGCCAGCTCACCGGGACCGAATAACTATGGCTACACCTTC. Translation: CASSPGPNNYGYTF.

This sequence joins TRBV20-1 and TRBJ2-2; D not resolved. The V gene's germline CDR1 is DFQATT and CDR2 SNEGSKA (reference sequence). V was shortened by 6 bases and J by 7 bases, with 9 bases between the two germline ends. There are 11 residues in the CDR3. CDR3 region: CSAPNGGELFF. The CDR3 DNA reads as TGCAGTGCCCCGAATGGCGGGGAGCTGTTTTTT.

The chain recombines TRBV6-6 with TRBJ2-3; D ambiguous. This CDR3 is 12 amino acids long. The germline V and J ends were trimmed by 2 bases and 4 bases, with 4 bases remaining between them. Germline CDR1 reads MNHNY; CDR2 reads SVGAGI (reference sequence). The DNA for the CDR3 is TGTGCCAGCAGTTACCCGGCAGATACGCAGTATTTT. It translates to CASSYPADTQYF.

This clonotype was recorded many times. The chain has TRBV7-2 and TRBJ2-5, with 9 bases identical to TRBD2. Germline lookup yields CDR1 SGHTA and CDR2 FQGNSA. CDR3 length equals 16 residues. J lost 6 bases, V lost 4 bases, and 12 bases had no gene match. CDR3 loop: CASSSGQGTSRKTQYF. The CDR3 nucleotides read TGTGCCAGCAGCTCCGGCCAAGGGACTAGCCGGAAGACCCAGTACTTC.

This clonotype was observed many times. CDR3 loop: CASSQERGYTGELFF. The CDR3 nucleotides are TGCGCCAGCAGCCAGGAGCGGGGATACACCGGGGAGCTGTTTTTT. The chain combines TRBV4-1 with TRBJ2-2; 7 bases line up with TRBD2. The ends lost 3 bases at V and 3 bases at J; junction bases unmatched: 4. The germline CDR1 and CDR2 sequences are MGHRA and YSYEKL. The CDR3 runs to 15 residues.

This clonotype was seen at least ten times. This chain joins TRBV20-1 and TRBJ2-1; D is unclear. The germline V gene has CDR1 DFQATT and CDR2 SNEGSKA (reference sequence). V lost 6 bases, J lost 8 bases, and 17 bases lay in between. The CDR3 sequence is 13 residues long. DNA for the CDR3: TGCAGTGCGGACCCCGGCGGCGTCGATGAGCAGTTCTTC. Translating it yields CSADPGGVDEQFF.

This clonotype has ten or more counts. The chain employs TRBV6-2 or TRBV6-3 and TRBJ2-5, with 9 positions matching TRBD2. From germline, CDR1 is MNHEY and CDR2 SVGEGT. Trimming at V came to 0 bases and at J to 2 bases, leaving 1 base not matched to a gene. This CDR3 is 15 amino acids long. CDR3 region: CASSYSLAGQETQYF. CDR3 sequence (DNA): TGTGCCAGCAGTTACTCGCTAGCGGGGCAAGAGACCCAGTACTTC.

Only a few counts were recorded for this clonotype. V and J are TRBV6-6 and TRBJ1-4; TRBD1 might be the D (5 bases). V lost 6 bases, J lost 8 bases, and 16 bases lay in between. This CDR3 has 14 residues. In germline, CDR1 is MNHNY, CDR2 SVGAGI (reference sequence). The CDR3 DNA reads TGTGCCAGCAGGGACCTCGGACAAATCGAAAAACTGTTTTTT. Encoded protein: CASRDLGQIEKLFF.

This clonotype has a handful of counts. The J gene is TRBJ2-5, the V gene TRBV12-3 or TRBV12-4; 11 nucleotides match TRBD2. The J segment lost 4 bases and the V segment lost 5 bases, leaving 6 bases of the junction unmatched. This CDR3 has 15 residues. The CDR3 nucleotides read TGTGCCAGCAGTCTCCAACTAGCGGGGGCAGAGACCCAGTACTTC. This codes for CASSLQLAGAETQYF.

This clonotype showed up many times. The CDR3 reads CASSLGTGDGYTF. The CDR3 nucleotides read TGTGCCAGCAGCTTAGGGACCGGGGATGGCTACACCTTC. The V gene is TRBV11-2, the J gene TRBJ1-2, with D hard to call. The CDR3 has 13 residues. The V gene's germline CDR1 is SGHAT and CDR2 FQNNGV. V lost 1 base, J lost 6 bases, and 9 bases lay in between.

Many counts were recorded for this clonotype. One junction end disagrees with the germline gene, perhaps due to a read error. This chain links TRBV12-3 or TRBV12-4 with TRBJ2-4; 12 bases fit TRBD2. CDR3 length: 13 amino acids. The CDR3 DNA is TGTGCCAGCAGTTTTTCTAGCGGGGGGGGTTCTGACTTC. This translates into CASSFSSGGGSDF.

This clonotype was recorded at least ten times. In DNA form, the CDR3 reads TGTGCCAGCAGGGCCGACGGTTGGTTCGATGAGCAGTTCTTC. Encoded protein: CASRADGWFDEQFF. The V call is TRBV6-5, the J call TRBJ2-1; D is uncertain. With 6 bases removed from V and 8 bases from J, the gap between germline ends came to 17 bases. CDR1 is MNHEY and CDR2 is SVGAGI in the germline V gene. There are 14 residues in the CDR3.

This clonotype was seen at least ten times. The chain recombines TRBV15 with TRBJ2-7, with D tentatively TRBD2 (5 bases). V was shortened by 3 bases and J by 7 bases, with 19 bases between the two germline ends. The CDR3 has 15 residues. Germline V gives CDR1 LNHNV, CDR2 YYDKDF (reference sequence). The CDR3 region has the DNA TGTGCCACCAGCAGGGAGGTCCGAGGACTTGGGGAGCAGTACTTC. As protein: CATSREVRGLGEQYF.

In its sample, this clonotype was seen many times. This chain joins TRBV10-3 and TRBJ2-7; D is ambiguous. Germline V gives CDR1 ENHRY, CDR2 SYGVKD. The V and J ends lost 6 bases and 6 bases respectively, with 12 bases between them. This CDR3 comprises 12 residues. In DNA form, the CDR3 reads TGTGCCATCAGGGGCAGGAATGGCGAGCAGTACGTC. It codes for CAIRGRNGEQYV.

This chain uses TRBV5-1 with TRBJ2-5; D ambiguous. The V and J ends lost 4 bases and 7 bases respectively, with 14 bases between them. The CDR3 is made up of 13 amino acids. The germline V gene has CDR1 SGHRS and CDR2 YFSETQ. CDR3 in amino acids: CASSPQGYGTQYF. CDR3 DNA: TGCGCCAGCAGCCCCCAAGGGTACGGGACCCAGTACTTC.